The TCR beta chain described here comes from a study of blood T cell repertoires in COVID-19. The CDR3 totals 14 residues. Trimming cost V 8 bases and J 0 bases; bases outside gene matches: 3. CDR1 is LNHDA and CDR2 is SQIVND in the germline V gene (reference sequence). Assay: immunoSEQ multiplex PCR; the TCRdb copy retains only in-frame clones and omits some. The profile covers about 260,000 clones, with around 87% appearing a single time and more than 1.3% taken by the ten largest. The V gene is TRBV19, the J gene TRBJ2-1, with TRBD1 matching over 8 bases. This receptor was identified in a woman aged 40 to 50 who had recovered from COVID-19. Sequences were obtained from peripheral blood. The CDR3 sequence: CASDRGGSYNEQFF. CDR3 nucleotide sequence: TGTGCCAGTGACAGGGGCGGCTCCTACAATGAGCAGTTCTTC.